This TCR beta chain was captured by sequencing in a study of blood T cell repertoires in COVID-19. In the study overall: Donors in the United States, Italy and Spain gave samples during acute or convalescent COVID-19. In each case, the material was cDNA or gDNA derived from T cells, B-cell-depleted T cells, or PBMCs.

Original analysis: How many nucleated cells were present was estimated from reference gene primer amplification. Method: immunoSEQ multiplex PCR; TCRdb's copy keeps in-frame clones and lacks some. The DNA was the basis for D and trimming; V, J and clone size are from that table. This table holds 200,000 to 250,000 clones, 75% to 85% found once. The V gene lost 0 bases and the J gene lost 7 bases, with 10 bases spanning the gap. This CDR3 spans 14 amino acids. The germline gives CDR1 MRHNA, CDR2 SNTAGT. This chain uses TRBV6-4 with TRBJ2-1; TRBD1 is a possible D gene (5 bases). Material for sequencing was peripheral blood. The TCR originated in a human donor in a cohort sampled during active COVID-19. The CDR3 DNA follows: TGTGCCAGCAGTGACTCAGGCAGGGTAAATGAGCAGTTCTTC. Translation: CASSDSGRVNEQFF.